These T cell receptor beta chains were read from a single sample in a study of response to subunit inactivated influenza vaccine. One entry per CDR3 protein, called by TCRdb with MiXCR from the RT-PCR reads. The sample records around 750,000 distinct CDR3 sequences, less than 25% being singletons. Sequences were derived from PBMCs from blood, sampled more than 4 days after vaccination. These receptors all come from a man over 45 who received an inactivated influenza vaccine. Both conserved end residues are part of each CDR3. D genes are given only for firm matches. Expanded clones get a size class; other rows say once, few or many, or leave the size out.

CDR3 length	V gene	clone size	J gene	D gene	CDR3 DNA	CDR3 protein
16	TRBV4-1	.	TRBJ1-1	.	TGCGCCAGCAGCCAAGATCTGAGGGGCTTTGACACTGAAGCTTTCTTT	CASSQDLRGFDTEAFF
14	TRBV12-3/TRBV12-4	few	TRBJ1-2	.	TGTGCCAGCACTGTTGACAGCTTCAACTATGGCTACACCTTC	CASTVDSFNYGYTF
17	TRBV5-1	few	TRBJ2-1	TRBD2	TGCGCCAGCAGCCAGGGATCGGGACTAGCGGGAGGAATGGAGCAGTTCTTC	CASSQGSGLAGGMEQFF
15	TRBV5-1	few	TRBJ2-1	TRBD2	TGCGCCAGCAGCCCGGACGGACTAGGTCACAATGAGCAGTTCTTC	CASSPDGLGHNEQFF
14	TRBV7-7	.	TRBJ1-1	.	TGTGCTCCTCCTCCTAGGAAAGAGACCTATGAAGCTTTCTTT	CAPPPRKETYEAFF
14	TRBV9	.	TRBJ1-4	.	TGTGCCAGCAGCGTAGGATCCCTGGGCGAAAAACTGTTTTTT	CASSVGSLGEKLFF
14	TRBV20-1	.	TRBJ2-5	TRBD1	TGCAGTGCTCTCCCCGGGACAGCCCAAGAGACCCAGTACTTC	CSALPGTAQETQYF
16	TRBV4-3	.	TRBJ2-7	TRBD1	TGCGCCAGCAGCCATGACATCGGGACAGGGGCCTACGAGCAGTACTTC	CASSHDIGTGAYEQYF
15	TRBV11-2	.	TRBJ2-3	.	TGTGCCAGCAGCTTAGAAGGGGCCCCAAGAGGGGCGCAGTATTTT	CASSLEGAPRGAQYF
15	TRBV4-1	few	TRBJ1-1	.	TGCGCCAGCAGCCAAGTCTCCACCCCGGGTACTGAAGCTTTCTTT	CASSQVSTPGTEAFF
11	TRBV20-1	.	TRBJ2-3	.	TGCAGTGCACCAGGTCTGGATACGCAGTATTTT	CSAPGLDTQYF
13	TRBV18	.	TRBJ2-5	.	TGTGCCAGCTCACCCAGGTTCGCAGAGACCCAGTACTTC	CASSPRFAETQYF
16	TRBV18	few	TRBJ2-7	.	TGTGCCAGCTCACCACTTTCCGGGGCCACCTCCTACGAGCAGTACTTC	CASSPLSGATSYEQYF
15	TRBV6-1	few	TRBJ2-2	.	TGTGCCAGCAGTCGCAGGGTGGCGAACACCGGGGAGCTGTTTTTT	CASSRRVANTGELFF
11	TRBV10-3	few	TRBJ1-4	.	TGTGCCACCGGGATGGATGAAAAACTGTTTTTT	CATGMDEKLFF
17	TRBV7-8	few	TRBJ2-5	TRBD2	TGTGCCAGCAGCCAACGCCGGGGACTAGCGGGAGAAGAGACCCAGTACTTC	CASSQRRGLAGEETQYF
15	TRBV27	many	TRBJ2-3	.	TGTGCCAGCAGTTTACAGGGAAGTTTCACAGATACGCAGTATTTT	CASSLQGSFTDTQYF
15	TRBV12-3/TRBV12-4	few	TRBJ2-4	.	TGTGCCAGCAGTTTAGGCAGGGGCAGGGGTGACATTCAGTACTTC	CASSLGRGRGDIQYF
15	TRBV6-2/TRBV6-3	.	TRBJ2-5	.	TGTGCCAGCAGGCTAGAGGTCTCCCGGCTGCAGACCCAGTACTTC	CASRLEVSRLQTQYF
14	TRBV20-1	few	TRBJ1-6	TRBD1	TGCAGTGCTAGCCAGGGACAGCTAAATTCACCCCTCCACTTT	CSASQGQLNSPLHF
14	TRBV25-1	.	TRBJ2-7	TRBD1	TGTGCCAGCAGTAGTTCCGGGACAGGGAGCGAGCAGTACTTC	CASSSSGTGSEQYF
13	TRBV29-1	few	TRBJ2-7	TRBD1	TGCAGCGTTACGGACAGGAATGCCTTGAAGCAGTACTTC	CSVTDRNALKQYF
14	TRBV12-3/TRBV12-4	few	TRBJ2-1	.	TGTGCCAGCAGTTTTGCGGGGGCCGAGGATGAGCAGTTCTTC	CASSFAGAEDEQFF
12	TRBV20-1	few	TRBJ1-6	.	TGCAGTGCTAATCCGGGGGGTTCACCCCTCCACTTT	CSANPGGSPLHF
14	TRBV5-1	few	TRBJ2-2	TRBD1	TGCGCCAGCAGGTCAGGGGGCGACACCGGGGAGCTGTTTTTT	CASRSGGDTGELFF
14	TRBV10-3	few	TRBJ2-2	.	TGTGCTATCCGAAAAGACAGCTACACCGGGGAGCTGTTTTTT	CAIRKDSYTGELFF
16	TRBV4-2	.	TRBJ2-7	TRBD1	TGTGCCAGCAGCCAAGAATCGGGGACAGGGGTCTACGAGCAGTACTTC	CASSQESGTGVYEQYF
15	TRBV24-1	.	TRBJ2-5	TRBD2	TGTGCCACCAGTGACGCGCGGGAGGTGCAGGAGACCCAGTACTTC	CATSDAREVQETQYF
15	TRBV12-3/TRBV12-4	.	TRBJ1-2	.	TGTGCCAGCAGTAGGGGGGGCGGGACGAACTATGGCTACACCTTC	CASSRGGGTNYGYTF
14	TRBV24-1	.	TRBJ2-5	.	TGTGCCACCAGTGATTTAGGGACGGGGGAGACCCAGTACTTC	CATSDLGTGETQYF
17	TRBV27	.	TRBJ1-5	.	TGTGCCAGCAGTTCCCGAACAGGGTTAAGGAGCAATCAGCCCCAGCATTTT	CASSSRTGLRSNQPQHF
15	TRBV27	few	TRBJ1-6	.	TGTGCCAGCAGTGCGGGACTGACTTATAATTCACCCCTCCACTTT	CASSAGLTYNSPLHF
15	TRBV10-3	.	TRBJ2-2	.	TGTGCCACGACGCCCCTCACGGGTGAAACCGGGGAGCTGTTTTTT	CATTPLTGETGELFF
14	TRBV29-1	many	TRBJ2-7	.	TGCAGCGTGGCGGTTGGCCAGGCGGAATCCGAGCAGTACTTC	CSVAVGQAESEQYF
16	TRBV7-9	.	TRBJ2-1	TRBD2	TGTGCCAGCAGCTTGGTTAAGCGGGAGGGATACAATGAGCAGTTCTTC	CASSLVKREGYNEQFF
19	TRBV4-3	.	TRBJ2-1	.	TGCGCCAGCAGCCAAGATGGATCTGCCCGCTCACCCTCCTACAATGAGCAGTTCTTC	CASSQDGSARSPSYNEQFF
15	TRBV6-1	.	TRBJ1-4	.	TGTGCCAGCAGACCTCCAGGCAGTTACCATGAAAAACTGTTTTTT	CASRPPGSYHEKLFF
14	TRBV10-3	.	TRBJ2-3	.	TGTGCCATCAGTGCAGCGGGTTACACAGATACGCAGTATTTT	CAISAAGYTDTQYF
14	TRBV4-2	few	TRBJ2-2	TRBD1	TGTGCCAGCAGCCCACCGGGACAGGCGGGGGAGCTGTTTTTT	CASSPPGQAGELFF
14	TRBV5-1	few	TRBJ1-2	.	TGCGCCAGCAGCCAGACAGTACCCAACTATGGCTACACCTTC	CASSQTVPNYGYTF
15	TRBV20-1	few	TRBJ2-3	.	TGCAGTGCTAGAGGAGGACTACCCAGCACAGATACGCAGTATTTT	CSARGGLPSTDTQYF
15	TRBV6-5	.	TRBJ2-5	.	TGTGCCAGCAGTTCCGATCTAGCGAACCAAGAGACCCAGTACTTC	CASSSDLANQETQYF
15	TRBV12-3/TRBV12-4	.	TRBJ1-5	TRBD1	TGTGCCAGCAGAAGGGGGGACAGGGGGAATCAGCCCCAGCATTTT	CASRRGDRGNQPQHF